These 3 T cell receptor beta chains share one sample of origin, sequenced in a study of shared clonotypes between healthy human individuals. Profiling relied on immunoSEQ multiplex PCR, and the TCRdb table lists in-frame clones only, not all of them. The table has some 1.4 million clones, roughly 95% seen once. Material: naive CD4+ T cells sorted from blood. The sample's subset: CD45RA+ positively selected. These receptors all come from a man aged 25 to 45 in good health.

J is TRBJ1-2 and V is TRBV5-1, with 8 bases matching TRBD1. Looked up from germline, CDR1 is SGHRS and CDR2 is YFSETQ. The V segment lost 0 bases and the J segment 7 bases; nucleotides outside the gene matches: 14. The length of the CDR3 is 17 residues. The CDR3 bases are TGCGCCAGCAGCTTGGTGGCAGGGGGCGCTGGAATTGGTGGCTACACCTTC. Amino acid sequence: CASSLVAGGAGIGGYTF.

The genes are TRBV7-3 and TRBJ2-7; D not certain. The CDR3 has 15 residues. Germline lookup yields CDR1 SGHTA and CDR2 FQGTGA. V was pared by 2 bases and J by 2 bases, with 13 bases between. Written as DNA, the CDR3 is TGTGCCAGCAGCTTAGATTACCCAGGCCCCTACGAGCAGTACTTC. Translated, it gives CASSLDYPGPYEQYF.

The gene calls are TRBV20-1 and TRBJ1-2; possibly TRBD1 for D (6 bases). CDR3 length: 11 amino acids. V was shortened by 5 bases and J by 8 bases, with 12 bases between the two germline ends. Per germline, CDR1 DFQATT and CDR2 SNEGSKA (reference sequence). The CDR3 protein is CSASGQQGYTF. CDR3 nucleotide sequence: TGCAGTGCTTCCGGACAGCAGGGCTACACCTTC.